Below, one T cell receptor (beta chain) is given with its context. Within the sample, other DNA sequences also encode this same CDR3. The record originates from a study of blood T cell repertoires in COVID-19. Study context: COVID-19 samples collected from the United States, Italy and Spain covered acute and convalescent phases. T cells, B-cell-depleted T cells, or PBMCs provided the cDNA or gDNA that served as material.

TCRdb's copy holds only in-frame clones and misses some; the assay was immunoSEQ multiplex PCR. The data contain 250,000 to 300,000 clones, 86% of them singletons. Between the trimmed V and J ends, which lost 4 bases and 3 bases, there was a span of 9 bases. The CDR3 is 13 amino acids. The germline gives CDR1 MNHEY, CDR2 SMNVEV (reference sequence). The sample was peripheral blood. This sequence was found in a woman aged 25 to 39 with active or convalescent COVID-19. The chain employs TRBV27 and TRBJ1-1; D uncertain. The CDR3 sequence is CASSYRGDTEAFF. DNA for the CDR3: TGTGCCAGCAGTTATCGCGGGGACACTGAAGCTTTCTTT.